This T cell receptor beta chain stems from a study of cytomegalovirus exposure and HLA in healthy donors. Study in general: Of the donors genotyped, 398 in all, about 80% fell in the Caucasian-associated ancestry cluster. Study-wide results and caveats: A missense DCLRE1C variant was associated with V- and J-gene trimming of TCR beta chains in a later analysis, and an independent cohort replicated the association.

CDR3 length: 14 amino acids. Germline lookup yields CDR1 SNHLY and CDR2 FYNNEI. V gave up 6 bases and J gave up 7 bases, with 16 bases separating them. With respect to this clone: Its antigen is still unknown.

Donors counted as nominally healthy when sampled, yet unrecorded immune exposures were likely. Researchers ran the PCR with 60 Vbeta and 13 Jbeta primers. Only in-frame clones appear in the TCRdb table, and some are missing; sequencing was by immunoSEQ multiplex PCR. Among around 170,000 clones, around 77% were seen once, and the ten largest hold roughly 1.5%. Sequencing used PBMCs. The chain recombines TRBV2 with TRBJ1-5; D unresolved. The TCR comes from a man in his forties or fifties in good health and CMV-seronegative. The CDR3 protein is CASRGRSHQQPQHF. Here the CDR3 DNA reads TGTGCCAGCAGAGGGAGGTCTCATCAACAGCCCCAGCATTTT.